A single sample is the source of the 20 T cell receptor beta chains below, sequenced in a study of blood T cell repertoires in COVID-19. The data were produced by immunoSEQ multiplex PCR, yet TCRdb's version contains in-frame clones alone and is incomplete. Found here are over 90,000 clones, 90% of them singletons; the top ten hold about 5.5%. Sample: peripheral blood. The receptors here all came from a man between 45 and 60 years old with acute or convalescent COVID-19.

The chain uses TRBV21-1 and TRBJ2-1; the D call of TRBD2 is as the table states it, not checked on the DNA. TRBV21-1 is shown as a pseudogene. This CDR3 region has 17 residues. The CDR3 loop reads CASSKPRRSGSRNEQFF. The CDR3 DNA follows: TGTGCCAGCAGCAAACCCAGACGGAGCGGGAGTAGAAATGAGCAGTTCTTC.

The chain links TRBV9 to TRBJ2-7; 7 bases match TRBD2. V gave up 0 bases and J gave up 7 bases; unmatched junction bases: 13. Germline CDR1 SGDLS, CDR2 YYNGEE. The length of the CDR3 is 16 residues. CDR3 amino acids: CASSVDGVGGLREQYF. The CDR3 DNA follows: TGTGCCAGCAGCGTAGACGGCGTGGGAGGGTTGAGGGAGCAGTACTTC.

The CDR3 DNA is TGCGCCAGCAGCTTCCAAGGGGGTGGGTCCTACGAGCAGTACTTC. Its translation: CASSFQGGGSYEQYF. This sequence joins TRBV5-1 and TRBJ2-7, with D tentatively TRBD1 (6 bases). The V gene lost 2 bases and the J gene lost 1 base, with 13 bases spanning the gap. Germline CDR1 and CDR2: SGHRS and YFSETQ. The CDR3 has 15 amino acids.

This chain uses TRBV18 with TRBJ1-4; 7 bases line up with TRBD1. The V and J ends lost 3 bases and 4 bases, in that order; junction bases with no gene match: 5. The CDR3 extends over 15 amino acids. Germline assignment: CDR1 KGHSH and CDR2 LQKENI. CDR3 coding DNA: TGTGCCAGCTCACCGCGGGACAGTGATAATGAAAAACTGTTTTTT. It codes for CASSPRDSDNEKLFF.

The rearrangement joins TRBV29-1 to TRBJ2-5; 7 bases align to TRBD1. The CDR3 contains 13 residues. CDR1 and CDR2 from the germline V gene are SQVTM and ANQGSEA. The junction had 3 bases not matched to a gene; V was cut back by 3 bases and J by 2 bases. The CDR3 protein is CSVEGQLQETQYF. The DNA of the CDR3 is TGCAGCGTTGAGGGACAGTTACAAGAGACCCAGTACTTC.

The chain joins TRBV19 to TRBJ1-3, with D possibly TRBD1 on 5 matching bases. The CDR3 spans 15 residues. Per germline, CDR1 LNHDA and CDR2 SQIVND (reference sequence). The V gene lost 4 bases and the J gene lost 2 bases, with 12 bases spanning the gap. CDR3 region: CASSTLDSPGNTIYF. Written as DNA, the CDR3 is TGTGCCAGTAGTACCCTAGACAGTCCTGGAAACACCATATATTTT.

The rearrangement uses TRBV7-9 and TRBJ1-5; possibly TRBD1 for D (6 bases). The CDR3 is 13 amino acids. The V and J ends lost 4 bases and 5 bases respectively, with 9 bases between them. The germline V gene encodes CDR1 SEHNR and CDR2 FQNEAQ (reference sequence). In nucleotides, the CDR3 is TGTGCCAGCAGCTGGGACACCGATCAGCCCCAGCATTTT. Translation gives CASSWDTDQPQHF.

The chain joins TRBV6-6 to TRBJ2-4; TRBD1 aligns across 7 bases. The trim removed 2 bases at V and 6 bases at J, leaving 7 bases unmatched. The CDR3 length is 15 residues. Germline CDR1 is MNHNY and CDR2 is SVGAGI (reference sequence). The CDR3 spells CASSYETGQLNIQYF. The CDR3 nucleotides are TGTGCCAGCAGTTACGAGACAGGGCAGTTAAACATTCAGTACTTC.

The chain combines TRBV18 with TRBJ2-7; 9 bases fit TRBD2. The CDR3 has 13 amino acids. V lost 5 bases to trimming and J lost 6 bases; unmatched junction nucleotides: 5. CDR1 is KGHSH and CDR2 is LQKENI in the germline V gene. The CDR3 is CASSKAGGVEQYF. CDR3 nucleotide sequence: TGTGCCAGCTCAAAGGCGGGAGGGGTCGAGCAGTACTTC.

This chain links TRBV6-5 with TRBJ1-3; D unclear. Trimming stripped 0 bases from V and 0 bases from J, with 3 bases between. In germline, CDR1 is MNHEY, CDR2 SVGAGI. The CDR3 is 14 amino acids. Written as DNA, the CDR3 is TGTGCCAGCAGTTACTCGTACTCTGGAAACACCATATATTTT. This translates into CASSYSYSGNTIYF.

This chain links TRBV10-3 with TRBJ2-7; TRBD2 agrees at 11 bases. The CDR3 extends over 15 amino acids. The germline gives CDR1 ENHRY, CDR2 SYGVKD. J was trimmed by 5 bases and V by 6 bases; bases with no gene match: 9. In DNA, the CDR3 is TGTGCCATCAGAGAACCTAGCGGGAGGTCAGACGAGCAGTACTTC. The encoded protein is CAIREPSGRSDEQYF.

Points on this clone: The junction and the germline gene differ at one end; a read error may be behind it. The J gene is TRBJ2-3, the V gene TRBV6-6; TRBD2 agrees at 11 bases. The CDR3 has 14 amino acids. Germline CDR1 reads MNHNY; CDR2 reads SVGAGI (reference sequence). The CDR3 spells CASSRGLAEDAGNF. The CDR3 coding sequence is TGTGCCAGCAGCCGGGGACTAGCGGAGGATGCAGGGAATTTT.

The CDR3 DNA reads TGTGCCAGCAGCTTACGAAGCGGAGCGTTAGGTGAGCAGTTCTTC. This translates into CASSLRSGALGEQFF. V and J are TRBV11-3 and TRBJ2-1; possibly TRBD2 for D (5 bases). CDR1 is SGHNT and CDR2 is YENEEA in the germline V gene. The CDR3 contains 15 residues. V was shortened by 2 bases and J by 9 bases, with 17 bases between the two germline ends.

This CDR3 is CAWNGGDDEKLFF. CDR3 in DNA: TGTGCCTGGAACGGGGGTGACGATGAAAAACTGTTTTTT. The J gene is TRBJ1-4, the V gene TRBV30; D may be TRBD1 (5 bases). The germline V gene has CDR1 GTSNPN and CDR2 SVGIG (reference sequence). The CDR3 spans 13 residues. Trimming took 4 bases from V and 6 from J, leaving 12 bases between them.

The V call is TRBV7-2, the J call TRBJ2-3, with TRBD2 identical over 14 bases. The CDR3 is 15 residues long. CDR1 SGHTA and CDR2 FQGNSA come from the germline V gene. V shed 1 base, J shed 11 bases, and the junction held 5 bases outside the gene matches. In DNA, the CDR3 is TGTGCCAGCAGCTTAGTGACTAGCGGGGGGGTCGGGCAGTATTTT. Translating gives CASSLVTSGGVGQYF. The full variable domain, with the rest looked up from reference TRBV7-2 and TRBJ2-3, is GAGVSQSPSNKVTEKGKDVELRCDPISGHTALYWYRQSLGQGLEFLIYFQGNSAPDKSGLPSDRFSAERTGGSVSTLTIQRTQQEDSAVYLCASSLVTSGGVGQYFGPGTRLTVL.

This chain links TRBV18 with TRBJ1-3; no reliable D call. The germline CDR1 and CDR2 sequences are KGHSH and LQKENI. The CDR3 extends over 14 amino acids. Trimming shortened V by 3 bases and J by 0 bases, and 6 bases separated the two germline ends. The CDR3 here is CASSPAGSGNTIYF. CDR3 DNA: TGTGCCAGCTCACCCGCGGGCTCTGGAAACACCATATATTTT.

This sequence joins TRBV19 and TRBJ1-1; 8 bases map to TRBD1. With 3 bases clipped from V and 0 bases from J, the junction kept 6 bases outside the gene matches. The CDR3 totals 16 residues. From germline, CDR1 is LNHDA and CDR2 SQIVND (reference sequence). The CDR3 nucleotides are TGTGCCAGTAGTATTACGCAGGGGGCGATGAACACTGAAGCTTTCTTT. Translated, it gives CASSITQGAMNTEAFF.

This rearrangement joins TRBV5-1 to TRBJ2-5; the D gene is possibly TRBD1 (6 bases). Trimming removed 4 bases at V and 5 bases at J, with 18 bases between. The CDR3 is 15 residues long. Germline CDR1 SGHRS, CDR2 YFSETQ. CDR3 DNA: TGCGCCAGCAGCCTACACGGAACAGGGATGGAGACCCAGTACTTC. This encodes CASSLHGTGMETQYF.

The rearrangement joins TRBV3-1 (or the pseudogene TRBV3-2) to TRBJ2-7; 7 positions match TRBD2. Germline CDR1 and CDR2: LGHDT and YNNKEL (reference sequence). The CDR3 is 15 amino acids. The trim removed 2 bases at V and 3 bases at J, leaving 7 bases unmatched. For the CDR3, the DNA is TGTGCCAGCAGCCAATTCCCTAGCGGAGTCTACGAGCAGTACTTC. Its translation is CASSQFPSGVYEQYF.

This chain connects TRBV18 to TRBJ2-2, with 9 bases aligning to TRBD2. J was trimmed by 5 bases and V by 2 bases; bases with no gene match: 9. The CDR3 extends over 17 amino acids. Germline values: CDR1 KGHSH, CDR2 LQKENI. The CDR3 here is CASSPSRTSDGTGELFF. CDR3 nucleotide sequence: TGTGCCAGCTCACCATCCAGGACTAGCGATGGGACCGGGGAGCTGTTTTTT.